This TCR beta chain was profiled in a study of Ad26.COV2.S vaccination and SARS-CoV-2 variants (dated by TCRdb to about 2021). Context from the whole study: TCRbeta repertoire sequencing was used to assess the specificity and breadth of SARS-CoV-2-reactive T cell receptors after Ad26.COV2.S vaccination. A total of some 30 samples were included in the TCR-sequenced set, comprising around 19 Ad26.COV2.S vaccine recipients, 5 placebo recipients and 8 SARS-CoV-2 convalescent individuals.

The CDR3 sequence holds 15 residues, the cysteine and phenylalanine included. Here the CDR3 DNA is all that survives: 45 bases in frame from base 1. CDR1 and CDR2, looked up from the germline V gene, are SNHLY and FYNNEI. Ends trimmed: V by 1 base, J by 9 bases; bases unmatched to a gene: 4. On this clone: It has no known antigen specificity. Per-nucleotide qualities are absent, and no much larger clonotype sits a single base away.

The time point label, read with the paper, signifies: individuals recovered from natural SARS-CoV-2 infection. General findings and caveats noted by the study authors: Spike-specific TCR breadth was higher in Ad26.COV2.S recipients than in placebo recipients (P = 0.0014). It was noted by the authors that total T cell responses may have been underestimated by the TCR breadth and depth analyses. After vaccination, spike-specific CD8+ and CD4+ T cell responses were reported to show substantial breadth. Comparable non-spike TCR breadth was observed between vaccine and placebo recipients, consistent with only spike being contained in the vaccine.

The immunoSEQ Assay was used to sequence TCRbeta CDR3 regions. After extraction, genomic DNA underwent amplification by bias-controlled multiplex PCR, followed by high-throughput sequencing. The original methods were these. To quantify the absolute abundance of every unique TCRbeta CDR3 region, sequences were collapsed and filtered. T cell fraction was estimated by normalizing TCRbeta template counts to usable DNA, with usable DNA measured through amplification of reference genes found in all nucleated cells. Repertoire TCRs were annotated as SARS-CoV-2-specific when V gene, CDR3 amino acid sequence and J gene were exactly matched to a known reactive TCR set. MIRA supplied the reference SARS-CoV-2 TCR set, which was filtered for enrichment in COVID-19-positive ImmuneCODE repertoires so that public or cross-reactive TCRs were removed. Drawing on the MIRA antigens, annotated TCRs were analysed further at the level of specific ORF or position within ORF. Breadth was defined as the number of annotated unique rearrangements divided by the total number of unique productive rearrangements, and depth was defined as the summed frequency of the annotated unique rearrangements. TCR breadth was compared between groups using two-sided Wilcoxon rank-sum tests. The clones in this table, taken by TCRdb from immuneACCESS, are in-frame only. Not every clone is retained; where verified, under half of the shortfall comes from an unresolved V gene, and the cause of the rest is unknown. D and trimming were read from the DNA, whereas the V and J calls and clone size are those reported in that table. The sample data list fewer than 150,000 clones, and roughly 85% of these were observed just once. The biggest ten clones account for more than 4.5% of the sample.

This specimen consisted of peripheral blood, obtained after recovery from COVID-19. The origin of this receptor is a human donor who had recovered from COVID-19. The chain uses TRBV2 and TRBJ1-4; TRBD1 agrees with 11 junctional bases. The CDR3 protein sequence reads: CASSEDRDRGKKLFF. The bases read TGTGCCAGCAGTGAAGACCGGGACAGGGGGAAAAAACTGTTTTTT.